One sample yielded the 19 T cell receptor beta chains listed below, sequenced in a study of blood T cell repertoires in COVID-19. Sequencing used immunoSEQ multiplex PCR; TCRdb keeps in-frame clones, though not all of them. The sample has 200,000 to 250,000 clones, 87% seen once; the top ten hold about 10%. Sequencing input: PBMCs or T cells enriched from blood (not recorded which). The receptors shown here come from a man aged 25-45 years who had recovered from COVID-19.

The chain has TRBV4-1 and TRBJ2-2, with D maybe TRBD2 (6 bases). Germline V gene sequence: CDR1 MGHRA, CDR2 YSYEKL. Trimming left V 1 base short and J 5 bases short, with 14 bases between. This CDR3 is 16 amino acids long. This chain's CDR3 is CASSQGSREMTGELFF. The CDR3 coding sequence is TGCGCCAGCAGCCAAGGTTCTCGGGAGATGACCGGGGAGCTGTTTTTT.

This rearrangement joins TRBV30 to TRBJ1-6; 8 bases align to TRBD1. CDR3 size: 17 residues. Germline V gene sequence: CDR1 GTSNPN, CDR2 SVGIG (reference sequence). V lost 2 bases and J lost 0; bases outside the gene matches: 6. CDR3 region: CAWSPRDRSSYNSPLHF. The CDR3 coding sequence is TGTGCCTGGAGTCCCCGGGACAGGAGCTCCTATAATTCACCCCTCCACTTT.

The chain is built from TRBV28 and TRBJ1-2; possible D gene TRBD1, 5 bases. This CDR3 spans 15 amino acids. CDR1 is MDHEN and CDR2 is SYDVKM in the germline V gene. Deletions cut 6 bases from V and 7 bases from J, with 21 bases between. The CDR3 bases are TGTGCCAGCAGACTAACACAATTCGGAGGGGCTGGCTACACCTTC. It yields the protein CASRLTQFGGAGYTF.

This clone was counted once. V gene TRBV12-1 combines with J gene TRBJ2-7; the table's D gene call, TRBD2, was not cross checked with the DNA. TRBV12-1 is a documented pseudogene. The CDR3 has 12 residues. This CDR3 reads CASSPSSYEQYF. In DNA form, the CDR3 reads TGTGCCAGCAGCCCGAGCTCCTACGAGCAGTACTTC.

This clone was observed a handful of times. V usage is TRBV28 and J usage is TRBJ2-3; 8 bases fit TRBD2. Germline CDR1 MDHEN, CDR2 SYDVKM. CDR3 size: 13 residues. V shed 5 bases, J shed 10 bases, and the junction held 8 bases outside the gene matches. DNA for the CDR3: TGTGCCAGCAGTCAGGAACGCGGGAGGCCGCAGTATTTT. It is translated as CASSQERGRPQYF.

The chain recombines TRBV29-1 with TRBJ2-3, with TRBD1 matching over 7 bases. The CDR3 runs to 14 residues. CDR1 and CDR2 (germline): SQVTM, ANQGSEA. The J segment lost 0 bases and the V segment lost 6 bases, leaving 6 bases of the junction unmatched. CDR3 amino acids: CSVRTGSSTDTQYF. DNA for the CDR3: TGCAGCGTGCGGACAGGTTCTAGCACAGATACGCAGTATTTT.

The chain carries TRBV7-9 and TRBJ2-1, with 7 bases matching TRBD2. The V segment lost 5 bases and the J segment 0 bases; nucleotides outside the gene matches: 4. The length of the CDR3 is 15 residues. Germline V gene data show CDR1 as SEHNR and CDR2 as FQNEAQ (reference sequence). The CDR3 bases are TGTGCCAGCAGCCCACTAGCGCTCTCCTACAATGAGCAGTTCTTC. Translated, it gives CASSPLALSYNEQFF.

V is TRBV7-6 and J is TRBJ2-5; D perhaps matches TRBD2 (6 bases). There are 16 residues in the CDR3. Trimming took off 6 bases at V and 4 bases at J, with 21 bases between the two ends. CDR1 is SGHVS, CDR2 FNYEAQ, per germline. CDR3 sequence: CASSPFTEEGRETQYF. CDR3 in DNA: TGTGCCAGCAGTCCTTTTACTGAGGAGGGACGAGAGACCCAGTACTTC. Full variable domain (outside the CDR3, taken from reference TRBV7-6 and TRBJ2-5): GAGVSQSPRYKVTKRGQDVALRCDPISGHVSLYWYRQALGQGPEFLTYFNYEAQQDKSGLPNDRFSAERPEGSISTLTIQRTEQRDSAMYRCASSPFTEEGRETQYFGPGTRLLVL.

V gene TRBV6-5 combines with J gene TRBJ1-2, with unresolved D. V was cut by 6 bases and J by 7 bases, with 12 bases left in between. Per the germline V gene, CDR1 is MNHEY and CDR2 is SVGAGI. This CDR3 has 12 amino acids. For the CDR3, the DNA is TGTGCCAGCAGGTATACGTTCGGTGGCTACACCTTC. Its translation is CASRYTFGGYTF.

This chain joins TRBV5-1 and TRBJ2-1; possible D gene TRBD2, 5 bases. This CDR3 region has 17 residues. Trimming took 4 bases from V and 9 from J, leaving 26 bases between them. CDR1 and CDR2 (germline): SGHRS, YFSETQ. The CDR3 is CASSPEALNLRLGEQFF. CDR3 DNA sequence: TGCGCCAGCAGCCCGGAGGCGCTAAACCTGCGCCTTGGTGAGCAGTTCTTC.

The chain joins TRBV7-9 to TRBJ1-1; D is unclear. V lost 6 bases to trimming and J lost 3 bases, with 20 bases between them. This CDR3 is built from 16 residues. CDR1 is SEHNR, CDR2 FQNEAQ, per germline (reference sequence). The CDR3 here is CASSLPYGPLDTEAFF. In DNA, the CDR3 is TGTGCCAGCAGTCTCCCTTATGGGCCATTGGACACTGAAGCTTTCTTT.

This clone was observed once. The rearrangement links TRBV28 to TRBJ2-7; 10 bases line up with TRBD1. After removal of 6 bases from V and 5 bases from J, the junction contained 7 bases not matched to a gene. CDR1 and CDR2 (germline): MDHEN, SYDVKM. The CDR3 is 14 residues long. As DNA, the CDR3 is TGTGCCAGCAGCCCCGGGACAGGGGCCAACGAGCAGTACTTC. This encodes CASSPGTGANEQYF.

This rearrangement joins TRBV7-8 to TRBJ2-7, with TRBD2 matching 7 bases. Per the germline V gene, CDR1 is SGHVS and CDR2 is FQNEAQ. V gave up 11 bases and J gave up 0 bases; unmatched junction bases: 4. The CDR3 is 12 amino acids. CDR3 DNA sequence: TGTGCCGTGCGGGGGAGCTCCTACGAGCAGTACTTC. Protein sequence: CAVRGSSYEQYF.

The V call is TRBV21-1, the J call TRBJ1-1; the table's D gene call, TRBD1, was not cross checked with the DNA. TRBV21-1 is noted as a pseudogene. The CDR3 has 16 residues. DNA of the CDR3: TGTGCCAGCAATCGGACAGGGGATATATCGGGGACTGAAGCTTTCTTT. It specifies CASNRTGDISGTEAFF.

This clone was seen more than once but under ten times. The junction differs from germline at one of its ends, possibly a read error. The gene calls are TRBV7-7 and TRBJ2-2; maybe TRBD2 (6 bases). The CDR3 has 15 amino acids. CDR1 and CDR2 from the germline V gene are SSHAT and FNYEAQ (reference sequence). The CDR3 loop reads CASSRLEKNTGELFF. As DNA, the CDR3 is TGTGCTAGCAGCCGACTAGAAAAGAACACCGGGGAGCTGTTTTTT.

This chain links TRBV10-2 with TRBJ1-1; 8 nucleotides agree with TRBD1. The CDR3 spans 16 residues. J was trimmed by 4 bases and V by 4 bases; bases with no gene match: 11. The germline CDR1 and CDR2 sequences are WSHSY and SAAADI. Here the CDR3 reads CASSGGSGGLSTEAFF. The CDR3 DNA sequence: TGCGCCAGCAGTGGGGGGTCAGGGGGCCTAAGCACTGAAGCTTTCTTT.

This chain connects TRBV15 to TRBJ2-2; TRBD1 agrees at 10 bases. Trimming removed 3 bases from V and 4 bases from J; junction bases left unmatched: 8. The CDR3 loop spans 17 amino acids. Germline V gene data show CDR1 as LNHNV and CDR2 as YYDKDF (reference sequence). CDR3 DNA: TGTGCCACCAGCAGGAATCGGACAGGGGGGCCCACCGGGGAGCTGTTTTTT. Protein: CATSRNRTGGPTGELFF.

The sample holds one count of this clone. V gene TRBV5-1 combines with J gene TRBJ2-7; 7 bases match TRBD2. The V segment lost 4 bases and the J segment 6 bases; nucleotides outside the gene matches: 7. Germline CDR1 SGHRS, CDR2 YFSETQ. The CDR3 runs to 13 residues. This CDR3 reads CASSPGEGVEQYF. The CDR3, as DNA: TGCGCCAGCAGCCCCGGGGAGGGAGTCGAGCAGTACTTC.

This chain links TRBV27 with TRBJ1-4, with 7 bases identical to TRBD1. V lost 5 bases, J lost 0 bases, and 3 bases stayed unmatched. Germline V CDR1 and CDR2: MNHEY, SMNVEV (reference sequence). The CDR3 is 15 residues long. The DNA for the CDR3 is TGTGCCAGCAGTACGACAGGGACAACTAATGAAAAACTGTTTTTT. Its translation: CASSTTGTTNEKLFF.